This paragraph covers one T cell receptor beta chain sequence. As yet, its antigen is unknown. The protocol was immunoSEQ multiplex PCR, while the TCRdb copy is restricted to in-frame clones and leaves out a portion. There are about 5,200 clones in the sample; about three quarters occur only once, and approximately 9% lies in the top ten. Tumor samples were obtained before definitive surgery or chemotherapy. This record belongs to a study of high-grade serous ovarian cancer treatment subgroups. The wider study: Mean per sample: approximately 13,000 reads, about 7,000 unique TCR beta rearrangements.

Whole-study results and caveats: Higher neoantigen levels went with greater TCR clonal relatedness. Different patients shared almost no repertoire; same-patient tumors shared about 0.1 to 0.8. Only CDR3 was analyzed; CDR1 and CDR2 were not.

This receptor was taken from a human donor with high-grade serous ovarian cancer. The sample comprised tumor tissue.

CDR3 coding DNA: TGTGCCAGCAGCCCCGGGACAGGGTTTCCTGAAGCTTTCTTT. Amino acid sequence: CASSPGTGFPEAFF. The chain joins TRBV2 to TRBJ1-1, with TRBD1 identical over 9 bases. CDR1 and CDR2 (germline): SNHLY, FYNNEI. J gave up 6 bases and V 6 bases, and 8 bases lay outside the gene matches. The length of the CDR3 is 14 residues.